This TCR beta chain was recorded in a study of blood T cell repertoires in COVID-19. As for the study in general: Spain, Italy and the United States supplied samples that represented acute and convalescent COVID-19. PBMCs, B-cell-depleted T cells, or T cells were the source of the cDNA or gDNA that made up the material.

The table came from immunoSEQ multiplex PCR; TCRdb's copy has only in-frame clones and leaves some out. The sample holds around 30,000 clones, around 87% seen once. There are 13 residues in the CDR3. Germline-derived CDR1 and CDR2 are SQVTM and ANQGSEA. V was shortened by 3 bases and J by 8 bases, with 15 bases between the two germline ends. This clonotype was obtained from a human donor in a cohort sampled during active COVID-19. Material for sequencing was peripheral blood. The chain couples TRBV29-1 to TRBJ2-3, with unresolved D. As DNA, the CDR3 is TGCAGCGTTGACCCCAACCCTTCGGGTACGCAGTATTTT. Translation: CSVDPNPSGTQYF.